These 14 T cell receptor beta chains originate from one sample sequenced in a study of cytomegalovirus exposure and HLA in healthy donors. The PCR made use of 60 Vbeta and 13 Jbeta primers. The protocol was immunoSEQ multiplex PCR, while the TCRdb copy is restricted to in-frame clones and leaves out a portion. The data show some 150,000 clones, with roughly 73% seen just once and 1.5% to 2% held by the top ten. The material sequenced was PBMCs. All receptors derive from a female donor in good health and CMV-seronegative.

The chain couples TRBV16 to TRBJ1-5, with 10 bases that match TRBD1. With V trimmed by 0 bases and J by 6 bases, 8 bases remained unmatched. CDR3 length: 17 amino acids. Germline V CDR1 and CDR2: KGHSY, FQNENV. CDR3 nucleotides: TGTGCCAGCAGCCAATCTTGGGGACAGGGGTCGAGTCAGCCCCAGCATTTT. Its protein is CASSQSWGQGSSQPQHF.

The chain recombines TRBV6-5 with TRBJ2-5; possibly TRBD1 for D (6 bases). Near its end, the DNA agrees better with TRBJ2-7, so the J call may be wrong. The CDR3 is 11 residues long. CDR1 is MNHEY, CDR2 SVGAGI, per germline. CDR3 loop: CASSKGVEQYF. For the CDR3, the DNA is TGTGCCAGCAGCAAGGGGGTCGAGCAGTACTTC.

In its sample, this clone was seen a few times. The rearrangement uses TRBV14 and TRBJ2-1; possibly TRBD2 for D (5 bases). Trimming shortened V by 7 bases and J by 10 bases, and 20 bases separated the two germline ends. There are 14 residues in the CDR3. Germline CDR1 and CDR2: SGHDN and FVKESK. The CDR3 DNA sequence: TGTGCCAGCACCCCACCGGGGTATCAAGGAGAGCAGTTCTTC. Translated: CASTPPGYQGEQFF. Looking up the rest from reference TRBV14 and TRBJ2-1 gives the full variable domain: EAGVTQFPSHSVIEKGQTVTLRCDPISGHDNLYWYRRVMGKEIKFLLHFVKESKQDESGMPNNRFLAERTGGTYSTLKVQPAELEDSGVYFCASTPPGYQGEQFFGPGTRLTVL.

The rearrangement joins TRBV6-5 to TRBJ2-1; TRBD2 matches 10 bases. V dropped 8 bases and J dropped 1; count of bases not matched to a gene: 2. This CDR3 is built from 14 residues. CDR1 and CDR2 (germline): MNHEY, SVGAGI. CDR3 region: CASGSGGSYNEQFF. CDR3 bases: TGTGCCAGCGGTAGCGGGGGGTCCTACAATGAGCAGTTCTTC.

V gene TRBV28 combines with J gene TRBJ2-5; 10 bases agree with TRBD1. J was trimmed by 8 bases and V by 6 bases; bases with no gene match: 12. This CDR3 contains 15 residues. Germline values: CDR1 MDHEN, CDR2 SYDVKM. The CDR3 loop is CASSQMGQGLYTQYF. The DNA for the CDR3 is TGTGCCAGCAGCCAAATGGGACAGGGGTTGTATACCCAGTACTTC. Filled out from reference TRBV28 and TRBJ2-5, the complete variable domain reads DVKVTQSSRYLVKRTGEKVFLECVQDMDHENMFWYRQDPGLGLRLIYFSYDVKMKEKGDIPEGYSVSREKKERFSLILESASTNQTSMYLCASSQMGQGLYTQYFGPGTRLLVL.

Note on this clone: One junction end disagrees with the germline gene, perhaps due to a read error. The J gene is TRBJ1-1, the V gene TRBV7-9, with no clear D. CDR1 and CDR2 from the germline V gene are SEHNR and FQNEAQ (reference sequence). There are 15 residues in the CDR3. The CDR3 loop reads CSSSFSGSGYHEAFF. The CDR3, as DNA: TGTTCCAGCAGCTTCTCGGGATCGGGATACCATGAAGCTTTCTTT.

V and J are TRBV28 and TRBJ2-1; 7 bases are a match to TRBD1. The CDR3 sequence is 14 residues long. Per the germline V gene, CDR1 is MDHEN and CDR2 is SYDVKM. V gave up 1 base and J gave up 5 bases; unmatched junction bases: 2. The CDR3 nucleotides are TGTGCCAGCAGTTTATCCACAGGGGACAATGAGCAGTTCTTC. Its protein is CASSLSTGDNEQFF.

The V call is TRBV7-2, the J call TRBJ1-5; D may be TRBD1 (6 bases). The CDR3 extends over 15 amino acids. V gave up 2 bases and J gave up 3 bases, with 11 bases separating them. Per the germline V gene, CDR1 is SGHTA and CDR2 is FQGNSA. In nucleotides, the CDR3 is TGTGCCAGCAGCTTATCGGGACAAATCAATCAGCCCCAGCATTTT. Residues: CASSLSGQINQPQHF.

The chain links TRBV5-6 to TRBJ2-7; D may be TRBD2 (5 bases). Germline CDR1 SGHDT, CDR2 YYEEEE. Trimming removed 6 bases from V and 6 bases from J, with 19 bases in between. The CDR3 length is 14 residues. As DNA, the CDR3 is TGTGCCAGCAATAGCGCTACTTCATACGGCGAGCAGTACTTC. It yields the protein CASNSATSYGEQYF.

J is TRBJ2-7 and V is TRBV27, with TRBD1 identical over 7 bases. The germline V gene has CDR1 MNHEY and CDR2 SMNVEV (reference sequence). The CDR3 sequence is 12 residues long. CDR3 protein: CGQHARQGEQYF. CDR3 DNA: TGTGGACAACACGCCAGACAGGGCGAGCAGTACTTC.

CDR3 nucleotides: TGCGCCAGCCCCAAAGGGGGAGGGGACGAGCAGTACTTC. This codes for CASPKGGGDEQYF. The V gene is TRBV23-1, the J gene TRBJ2-7; possibly TRBD2 for D (7 bases). TRBV23-1 counts as an open reading frame of uncertain function. The CDR3 spans 13 residues. The V end lost 8 bases, the J end lost 5 bases, and 16 bases lay between the germline ends.

This clone was seen a few times. The chain links TRBV19 to TRBJ2-7, with 9 bases identical to TRBD1. V was pared by 5 bases and J by 2 bases, with 4 bases of the junction left unmatched. CDR1 is LNHDA and CDR2 is SQIVND in the germline V gene (reference sequence). The CDR3 is made up of 14 amino acids. CDR3 protein: CASSWGTGPYEQYF. The CDR3 DNA is TGTGCCAGTAGTTGGGGGACAGGGCCCTACGAGCAGTACTTC.

The chain uses TRBV10-3 and TRBJ2-3; D may be TRBD2 (7 bases). Germline V CDR1 and CDR2: ENHRY, SYGVKD. The CDR3 sequence is 13 residues long. The V end lost 11 bases, the J end lost 4 bases, and 16 bases lay between the germline ends. Here the CDR3 reads CAGGGGRADTQYF. Written as DNA, the CDR3 is TGTGCCGGCGGGGGCGGGAGAGCAGATACGCAGTATTTT.

This clone showed up just a few times. The chain is built from TRBV18 and TRBJ1-3; TRBD1 matches at 7 bases. Trimming cost V 6 bases and J 5 bases; bases outside gene matches: 13. The CDR3 is 16 residues long. The germline gives CDR1 KGHSH, CDR2 LQKENI. The CDR3: CASSPQGTVLRNTIYF. The CDR3 DNA follows: TGTGCCAGCTCGCCCCAGGGGACAGTTTTAAGAAACACCATATATTTT.